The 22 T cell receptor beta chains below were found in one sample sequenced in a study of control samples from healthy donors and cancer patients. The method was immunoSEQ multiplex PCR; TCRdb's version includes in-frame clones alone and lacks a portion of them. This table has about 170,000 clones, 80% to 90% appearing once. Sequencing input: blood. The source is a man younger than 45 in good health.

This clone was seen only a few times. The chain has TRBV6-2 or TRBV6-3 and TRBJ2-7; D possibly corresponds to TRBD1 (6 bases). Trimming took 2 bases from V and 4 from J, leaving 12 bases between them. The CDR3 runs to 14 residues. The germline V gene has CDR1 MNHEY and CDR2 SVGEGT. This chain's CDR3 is CASSYQGTGYEQYF. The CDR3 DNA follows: TGTGCCAGCAGTTACCAGGGGACGGGGTACGAGCAGTACTTC.

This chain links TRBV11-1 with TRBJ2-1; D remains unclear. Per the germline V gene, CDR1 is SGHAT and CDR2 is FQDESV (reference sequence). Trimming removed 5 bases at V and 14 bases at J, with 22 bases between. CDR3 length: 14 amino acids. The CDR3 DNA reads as TGTGCCAGCAGCCTTTCAACGCCCGCCCGAGCAAAGTTCTTC. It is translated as CASSLSTPARAKFF.

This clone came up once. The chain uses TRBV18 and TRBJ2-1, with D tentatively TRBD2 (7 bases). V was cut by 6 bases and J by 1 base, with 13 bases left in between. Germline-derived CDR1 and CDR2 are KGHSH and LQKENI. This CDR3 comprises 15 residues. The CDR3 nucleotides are TGTGCCAGCTCGTCCGGGGGGCAATCCTACAATGAGCAGTTCTTC. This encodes CASSSGGQSYNEQFF.

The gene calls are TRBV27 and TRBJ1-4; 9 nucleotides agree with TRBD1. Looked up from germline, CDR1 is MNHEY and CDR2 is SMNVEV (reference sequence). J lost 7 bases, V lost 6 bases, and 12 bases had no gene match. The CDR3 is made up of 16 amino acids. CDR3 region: CASSLIAGTGSEKLFF. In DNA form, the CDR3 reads TGTGCCAGCAGCTTGATTGCCGGGACAGGGAGTGAAAAACTGTTTTTT.

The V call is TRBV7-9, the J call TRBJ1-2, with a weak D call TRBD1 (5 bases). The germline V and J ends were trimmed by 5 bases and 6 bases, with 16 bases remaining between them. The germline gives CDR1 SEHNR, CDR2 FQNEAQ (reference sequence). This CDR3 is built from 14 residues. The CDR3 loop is CASSLYEGVDGYTF. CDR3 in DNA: TGTGCCAGCAGCCTCTATGAAGGGGTGGATGGCTACACCTTC.

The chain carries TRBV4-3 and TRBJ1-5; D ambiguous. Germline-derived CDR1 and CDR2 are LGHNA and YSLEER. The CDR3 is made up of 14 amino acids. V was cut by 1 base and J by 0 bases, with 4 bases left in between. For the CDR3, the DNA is TGCGCCAGCAGCCAAGTAATTAGCAATCAGCCCCAGCATTTT. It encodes CASSQVISNQPQHF.

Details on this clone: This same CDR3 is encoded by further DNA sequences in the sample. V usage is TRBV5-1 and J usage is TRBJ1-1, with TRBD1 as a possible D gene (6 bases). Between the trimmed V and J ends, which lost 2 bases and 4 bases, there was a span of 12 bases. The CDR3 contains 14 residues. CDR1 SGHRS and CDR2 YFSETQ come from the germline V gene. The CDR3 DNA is TGCGCCAGCAGCTTAGAGGGGGGGAGCACTGAAGCTTTCTTT. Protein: CASSLEGGSTEAFF.

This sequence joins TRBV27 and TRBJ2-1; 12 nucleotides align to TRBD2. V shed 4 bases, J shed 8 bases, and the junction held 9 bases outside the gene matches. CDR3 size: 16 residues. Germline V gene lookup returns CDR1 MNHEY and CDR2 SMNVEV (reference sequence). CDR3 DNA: TGTGCCAGCAGTTCCGTTACTAGCGGGGGGTTGCATGAGCAGTTCTTC. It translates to CASSSVTSGGLHEQFF.

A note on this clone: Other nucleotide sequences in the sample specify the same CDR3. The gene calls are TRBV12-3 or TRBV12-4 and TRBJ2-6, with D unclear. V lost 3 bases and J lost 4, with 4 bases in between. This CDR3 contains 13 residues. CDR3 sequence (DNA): TGTGCCAGCAGTTTGGGGGGGGCCAACGTCCTGACTTTC. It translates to CASSLGGANVLTF.

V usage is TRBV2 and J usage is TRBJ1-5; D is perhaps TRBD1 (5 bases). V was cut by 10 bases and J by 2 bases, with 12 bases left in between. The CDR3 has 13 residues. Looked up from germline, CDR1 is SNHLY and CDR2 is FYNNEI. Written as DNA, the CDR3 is TGTGCCACCAGACGGGACGGCAATCAGCCCCAGCATTTT. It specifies CATRRDGNQPQHF.

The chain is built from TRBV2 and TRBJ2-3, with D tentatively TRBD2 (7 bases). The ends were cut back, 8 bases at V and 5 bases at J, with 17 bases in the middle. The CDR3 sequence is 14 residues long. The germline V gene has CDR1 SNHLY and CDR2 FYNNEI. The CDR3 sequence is CASSRRGGEDTQYF. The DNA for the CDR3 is TGTGCCAGCTCCCGGAGGGGGGGCGAAGATACGCAGTATTTT. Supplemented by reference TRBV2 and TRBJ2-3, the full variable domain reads EPEVTQTPSHQVTQMGQEVILRCVPISNHLYFYWYRQILGQKVEFLVSFYNNEISEKSEIFDDQFSVERPDGSNFTLKIRSTKLEDSAMYFCASSRRGGEDTQYFGPGTRLTVL.

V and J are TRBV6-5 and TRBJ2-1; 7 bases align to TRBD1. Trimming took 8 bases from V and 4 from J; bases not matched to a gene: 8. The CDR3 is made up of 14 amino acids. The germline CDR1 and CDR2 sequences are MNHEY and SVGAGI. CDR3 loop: CASAWTGEYNEQFF. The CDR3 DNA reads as TGTGCCAGCGCTTGGACAGGTGAATACAATGAGCAGTTCTTC.

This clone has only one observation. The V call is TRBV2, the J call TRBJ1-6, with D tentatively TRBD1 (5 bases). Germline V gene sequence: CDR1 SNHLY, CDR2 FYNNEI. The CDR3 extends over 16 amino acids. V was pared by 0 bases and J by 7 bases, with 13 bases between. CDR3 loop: CASSEARPGRNSPLHF. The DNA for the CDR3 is TGTGCCAGCAGTGAAGCGCGGCCGGGGCGGAATTCACCCCTCCACTTT.

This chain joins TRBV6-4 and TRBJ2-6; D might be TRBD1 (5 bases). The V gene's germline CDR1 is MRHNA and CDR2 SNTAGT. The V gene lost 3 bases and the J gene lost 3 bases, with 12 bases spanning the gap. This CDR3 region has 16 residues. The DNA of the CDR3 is TGTGCCAGCAGTGATAGTAGCAGGGATGGGGCCAACGTCCTGACTTTC. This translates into CASSDSSRDGANVLTF.

The CDR3 reads CASRTGGAGELFF. In DNA, the CDR3 is TGTGCCAGCAGGACAGGAGGAGCCGGGGAGCTGTTTTTT. V and J are TRBV11-3 and TRBJ2-2; possibly TRBD1 for D (6 bases). This CDR3 contains 13 residues. V gave up 6 bases and J gave up 6 bases, with 11 bases separating them. Germline CDR1 is SGHNT and CDR2 is YENEEA.

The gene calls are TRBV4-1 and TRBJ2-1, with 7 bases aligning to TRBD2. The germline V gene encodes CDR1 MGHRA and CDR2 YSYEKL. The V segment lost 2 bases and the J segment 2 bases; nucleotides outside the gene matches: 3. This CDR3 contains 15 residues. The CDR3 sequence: CASSQSLAAYNEQFF. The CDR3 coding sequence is TGCGCCAGCAGCCAATCTCTAGCGGCCTACAATGAGCAGTTCTTC.

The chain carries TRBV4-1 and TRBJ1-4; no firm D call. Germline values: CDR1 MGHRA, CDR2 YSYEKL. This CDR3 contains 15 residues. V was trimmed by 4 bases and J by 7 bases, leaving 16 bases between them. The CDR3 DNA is TGCGCCAGCAGCCGCCAGGAGGCGGGAACTGAAAAACTGTTTTTT. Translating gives CASSRQEAGTEKLFF.

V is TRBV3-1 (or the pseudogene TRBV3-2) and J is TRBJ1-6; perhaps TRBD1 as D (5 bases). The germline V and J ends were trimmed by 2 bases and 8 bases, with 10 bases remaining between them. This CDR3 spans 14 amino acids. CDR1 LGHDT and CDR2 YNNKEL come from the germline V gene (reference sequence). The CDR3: CASSQTGPHSPLHF. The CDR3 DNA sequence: TGTGCCAGCAGCCAAACGGGACCTCATTCACCCCTCCACTTT.

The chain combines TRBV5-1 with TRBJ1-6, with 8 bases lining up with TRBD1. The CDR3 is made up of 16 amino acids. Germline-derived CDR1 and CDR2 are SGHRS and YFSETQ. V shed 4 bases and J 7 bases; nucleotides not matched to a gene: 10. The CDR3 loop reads CASSPGLTGGNSPLHF. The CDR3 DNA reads TGCGCCAGCAGCCCGGGCCTAACAGGGGGGAATTCACCCCTCCACTTT.

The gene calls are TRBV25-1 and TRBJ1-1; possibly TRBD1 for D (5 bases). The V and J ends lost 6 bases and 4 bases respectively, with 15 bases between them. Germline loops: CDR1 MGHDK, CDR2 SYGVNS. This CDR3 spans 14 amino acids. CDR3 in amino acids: CASRPGLPATEAFF. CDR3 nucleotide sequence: TGTGCCAGCAGACCGGGACTCCCCGCCACTGAAGCTTTCTTT. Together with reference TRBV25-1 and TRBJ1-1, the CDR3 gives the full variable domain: EADIYQTPRYLVIGTGKKITLECSQTMGHDKMYWYQQDPGMELHLIHYSYGVNSTEKGDLSSESTVSRIRTEHFPLTLESARPSHTSQYLCASRPGLPATEAFFGQGTRLTVV.

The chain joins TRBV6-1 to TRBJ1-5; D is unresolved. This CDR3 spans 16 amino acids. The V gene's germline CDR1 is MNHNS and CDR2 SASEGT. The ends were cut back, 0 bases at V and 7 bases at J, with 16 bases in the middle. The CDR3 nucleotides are TGTGCCAGCAGTGAAGCGTTTTACAACTCGGGACAGCCCCAGCATTTT. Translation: CASSEAFYNSGQPQHF.

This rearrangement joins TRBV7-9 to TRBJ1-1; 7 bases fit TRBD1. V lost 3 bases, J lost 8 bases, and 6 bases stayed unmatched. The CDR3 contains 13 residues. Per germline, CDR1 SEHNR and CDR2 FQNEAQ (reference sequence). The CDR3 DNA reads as TGTGCCAGCAGCTTTCCCGGGACAGAAGAAGCTTTCTTT. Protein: CASSFPGTEEAFF.